Following are 32 T cell receptor beta chains from one sample sequenced in a study of cytomegalovirus exposure and HLA in healthy donors (dated by TCRdb to 2017 to 2019). Library method: the immunoSEQ multiplex PCR assay. A mixture of 60 forward primers for TCR Vbeta segments and 13 reverse primers for TCR Jbeta segments was used in the multiplex PCR. Not all clones reach the TCRdb copy of this immuneACCESS table, which keeps in-frame sequences only. Checked studies attribute under half of the gap to unresolved V genes and leave the rest unexplained. The sample table records 150,000 to 250,000 clones; 60% to 85% of these occur just once. Approximately 1.5% of the sample is taken by the ten largest. Sequencing was carried out using PBMCs. The receptors come from a girl aged 5-17 years in good health and CMV-seropositive.

The chain recombines TRBV9 with TRBJ2-3; 10 bases are shared with TRBD2. The junction had 2 bases not matched to a gene; V was cut back by 7 bases and J by 6 bases. The CDR3 sequence is 12 residues long. From germline, CDR1 is SGDLS and CDR2 YYNGEE. The CDR3 protein is CASGSGGDTQYF. The CDR3 coding sequence is TGTGCCAGCGGTAGCGGGGGGGATACGCAGTATTTT.

The table lists this clone with a count of one. The rearrangement uses TRBV5-1 and TRBJ2-5; 11 bases map to TRBD2. Losses at the gene ends were 2 bases for V and 1 base for J; bases not matched to a gene: 4. CDR3 length: 16 amino acids. Germline CDR1 SGHRS, CDR2 YFSETQ. DNA for the CDR3: TGCGCCAGCAGCTTCCAACTAGCGGGGGCCCAAGAGACCCAGTACTTC. This sequence encodes CASSFQLAGAQETQYF. Looking up the rest from reference TRBV5-1 and TRBJ2-5 gives the full variable domain: KAGVTQTPRYLIKTRGQQVTLSCSPISGHRSVSWYQQTPGQGLQFLFEYFSETQRNKGNFPGRFSGRQFSNSRSEMNVSTLELGDSALYLCASSFQLAGAQETQYFGPGTRLLVL.

V gene TRBV19 combines with J gene TRBJ2-3, with a tentative D call TRBD1 (6 bases). The CDR3 consists of 15 residues. Trimming stripped 9 bases from V and 1 base from J, with 17 bases between. The V gene's germline CDR1 is LNHDA and CDR2 SQIVND (reference sequence). CDR3 sequence (DNA): TGTGCCAGCAGACAACAGGGAAGGGGCACAGATACGCAGTATTTT. Translated: CASRQQGRGTDTQYF.

The chain carries TRBV19 and TRBJ1-6; TRBD1 is a possible D gene (5 bases). CDR1 LNHDA and CDR2 SQIVND come from the germline V gene (reference sequence). The V end lost 0 bases, the J end lost 10 bases, and 16 bases lay between the germline ends. The CDR3 spans 16 residues. CDR3 sequence reads: CASSIDLEGSGSPLHF. Written as DNA, the CDR3 is TGTGCCAGTAGTATAGATCTGGAGGGGAGTGGATCACCCCTCCACTTT.

The chain carries TRBV10-3 and TRBJ2-3; 7 nucleotides line up with TRBD2. Losses at the gene ends were 6 bases for V and 0 bases for J; bases not matched to a gene: 3. Germline lookup yields CDR1 ENHRY and CDR2 SYGVKD. The CDR3 length is 14 residues. CDR3 sequence reads: CAIRSGTSTDTQYF. CDR3 DNA: TGTGCCATCAGGAGCGGGACCAGCACAGATACGCAGTATTTT.

The chain employs TRBV9 and TRBJ2-1, with 9 positions matching TRBD1. V lost 0 bases and J lost 8; bases outside the gene matches: 6. The CDR3 has 15 amino acids. In germline, CDR1 is SGDLS, CDR2 YYNGEE. CDR3 protein: CASSVAGTGLDEQFF. CDR3 coding DNA: TGTGCCAGCAGCGTAGCCGGGACAGGGTTGGATGAGCAGTTCTTC.

The rearrangement joins TRBV7-6 to TRBJ2-1; 9 positions match TRBD1. This CDR3 spans 17 amino acids. The germline CDR1 and CDR2 sequences are SGHVS and FNYEAQ. J gave up 12 bases and V 3 bases, and 18 bases lay outside the gene matches. The CDR3 here is CASSFAILGQGSSGQFF. CDR3 in DNA: TGTGCCAGCAGCTTCGCGATCTTGGGACAGGGTTCTTCTGGGCAGTTCTTC.

The rearrangement links TRBV5-5 to TRBJ2-6; TRBD2 matches at 7 bases. V lost 5 bases, J lost 1 base, and 0 bases stayed unmatched. This CDR3 region has 14 residues. The germline V gene encodes CDR1 SGHKS and CDR2 YYEKEE (reference sequence). The CDR3 nucleotides are TGTGCCAGCAGGGGGGGGTCTGGGGCCAACGTCCTGACTTTC. Translating gives CASRGGSGANVLTF. The full variable domain, completed using reference TRBV5-5 and TRBJ2-6, is DAGVTQSPTHLIKTRGQQVTLRCSPISGHKSVSWYQQVLGQGPQFIFQYYEKEERGRGNFPDRFSARQFPNYSSELNVNALLLGDSALYLCASRGGSGANVLTFGAGSRLTVL.

This rearrangement joins TRBV2 to TRBJ2-2, with TRBD2 matching 13 bases. CDR3 length equals 17 residues. V lost 6 bases and J lost 2; bases outside the gene matches: 6. Germline CDR1 and CDR2: SNHLY and FYNNEI. The CDR3 here is CASSWTSGGLNTGELFF. CDR3 nucleotides: TGTGCCAGCAGCTGGACTAGCGGGGGCCTCAACACCGGGGAGCTGTTTTTT.

This clone was seen once. CDR3 bases: TGTGCCAGCAGTTTGGGGGGGGTTAGCAATCAGCCCCAGCATTTT. Its protein product is CASSLGGVSNQPQHF. The chain joins TRBV27 to TRBJ1-5, with a tentative D call TRBD1 (5 bases). This CDR3 is built from 15 residues. CDR1 MNHEY and CDR2 SMNVEV come from the germline V gene (reference sequence). Trimming shortened V by 3 bases and J by 0 bases, and 9 bases separated the two germline ends.

The J gene is TRBJ2-5, the V gene TRBV10-3; 13 bases are shared with TRBD2. V dropped 5 bases and J dropped 5; count of bases not matched to a gene: 8. Germline CDR1 and CDR2: ENHRY and SYGVKD. The CDR3 runs to 16 residues. CDR3 DNA sequence: TGTGCCATCAGTCCGACTAGCGGGGGGTCTGAGGAGACCCAGTACTTC. Translation gives CAISPTSGGSEETQYF.

The chain carries TRBV18 and TRBJ2-1, with 12 nucleotides matching TRBD1. Germline lookup yields CDR1 KGHSH and CDR2 LQKENI. CDR3 size: 15 residues. Trimming removed 3 bases from V and 9 bases from J; junction bases left unmatched: 6. CDR3 region: CASSPGQGAFSEQFF. The CDR3 DNA is TGTGCCAGCTCACCGGGACAGGGGGCGTTTAGTGAGCAGTTCTTC.

This chain connects TRBV10-3 to TRBJ1-1; TRBD1 might be the D (5 bases). V shed 1 base and J shed 1 base, with 13 bases lying between them. The CDR3 has 16 residues. Germline V gene lookup returns CDR1 ENHRY and CDR2 SYGVKD. The CDR3 nucleotides are TGTGCCATCAGTGAGTTAAAGGGGCCCAAGAACACTGAAGCTTTCTTT. Translation gives CAISELKGPKNTEAFF.

This sequence joins TRBV7-2 and TRBJ2-3; D is uncertain. Trimming took 6 bases from V and 3 from J, leaving 16 bases between them. The CDR3 contains 15 residues. From germline, CDR1 is SGHTA and CDR2 FQGNSA. CDR3 bases: TGTGCCAGCAGTCCCCCTTCCCTAGGAACAGATACGCAGTATTTT. Protein sequence: CASSPPSLGTDTQYF.

This sequence joins TRBV9 and TRBJ1-3, with a weak D call TRBD1 (5 bases). Per germline, CDR1 SGDLS and CDR2 YYNGEE. Trimming removed 7 bases at V and 4 bases at J, with 9 bases between. The CDR3 extends over 12 amino acids. CDR3 region: CASSEGGNTIYF. DNA for the CDR3: TGTGCCAGCTCGGAGGGGGGAAACACCATATATTTT.

The V gene is TRBV19, the J gene TRBJ1-2; a weak D match, TRBD1 (5 bases). In germline, CDR1 is LNHDA, CDR2 SQIVND (reference sequence). V lost 1 base and J 13 bases, leaving 13 bases between the germline ends. This CDR3 has 12 amino acids. Here the CDR3 reads CASSIVDGGVTF. CDR3 DNA: TGTGCCAGTAGTATAGTCGACGGAGGGGTCACCTTC. Full variable domain (missing parts from reference TRBV19 and TRBJ1-2): DGGITQSPKYLFRKEGQNVTLSCEQNLNHDAMYWYRQDPGQGLRLIYYSQIVNDFQKGDIAEGYSVSREKKESFPLTVTSAQKNPTAFYLCASSIVDGGVTFGSGTRLTVV.

The V and J genes are TRBV9 and TRBJ2-1; possible D gene TRBD1, 6 bases. The CDR3 spans 12 residues. V was clipped by 0 bases and J by 9 bases, with 7 bases between them. CDR1 is SGDLS, CDR2 YYNGEE, per germline. CDR3 DNA: TGTGCCAGCAGCGTAGGGGGGCCTGAGCAGTTCTTC. Translation: CASSVGGPEQFF.

The chain recombines TRBV7-9 with TRBJ1-1; possibly TRBD1 for D (5 bases). Trimming removed 5 bases from V and 4 bases from J, with 20 bases in between. CDR1 and CDR2 from the germline V gene are SEHNR and FQNEAQ (reference sequence). The CDR3 covers 16 residues. CDR3 sequence reads: CASSRMLGLGGTEAFF. CDR3 DNA: TGTGCCAGCAGCCGCATGTTGGGGCTTGGCGGCACTGAAGCTTTCTTT. Combining the CDR3 with reference TRBV7-9 and TRBJ1-1 gives the whole variable domain DTGVSQNPRHKITKRGQNVTFRCDPISEHNRLYWYRQTLGQGPEFLTYFQNEAQLEKSRLLSDRFSAERPKGSFSTLEIQRTEQGDSAMYLCASSRMLGLGGTEAFFGQGTRLTVV.

The V gene is TRBV6-5, the J gene TRBJ2-7; D might be TRBD1 (6 bases). The V end was cut by 2 bases, the J end by 1 base, with 9 bases between. CDR1 and CDR2 from the germline V gene are MNHEY and SVGAGI. CDR3 length: 14 residues. CDR3 in DNA: TGTGCCAGCAGTTACGACAGGTGGTCCTACGAGCAGTACTTC. Its translation: CASSYDRWSYEQYF.

J is TRBJ1-4 and V is TRBV5-1, with D uncertain. CDR3 length: 17 amino acids. The ends were cut back, 0 bases at V and 0 bases at J, with 12 bases in the middle. Germline loops: CDR1 SGHRS, CDR2 YFSETQ. The CDR3: CASSLGAALATNEKLFF. In DNA, the CDR3 is TGCGCCAGCAGCTTGGGTGCGGCCCTTGCAACTAATGAAAAACTGTTTTTT.

This clone was observed a single time. This chain links TRBV2 with TRBJ2-1; the match to TRBD2 covers 9 bases. This CDR3 spans 13 amino acids. Trimming removed 7 bases from V and 6 bases from J; junction bases left unmatched: 4. Looked up from germline, CDR1 is SNHLY and CDR2 is FYNNEI. The chain's CDR3 is CASMGGLANEQFF. The CDR3 bases are TGTGCCAGCATGGGGGGACTAGCCAATGAGCAGTTCTTC.

The rearrangement uses TRBV30 and TRBJ1-2; a possible D gene is TRBD1 (6 bases). V was pared by 0 bases and J by 7 bases, with 12 bases between. The CDR3 runs 13 residues. Germline CDR1 is GTSNPN and CDR2 is SVGIG (reference sequence). CDR3 region: CAWSVLAGAGYTF. The CDR3 bases are TGTGCCTGGAGTGTATTGGCGGGGGCTGGCTACACCTTC.

The chain couples TRBV11-2 to TRBJ1-1; D perhaps matches TRBD1 (5 bases). The CDR3 has 16 residues. Germline CDR1 reads SGHAT; CDR2 reads FQNNGV. Trimming cost V 0 bases and J 6 bases, with 17 bases left between them. CDR3 in DNA: TGTGCCAGCAGCTTAGATCGCGGAGGGTTCAGGGCTGAAGCTTTCTTT. It codes for CASSLDRGGFRAEAFF.

V gene TRBV2 combines with J gene TRBJ2-3, with 12 bases that match TRBD2. V lost 6 bases and J lost 1; bases outside the gene matches: 17. Germline V CDR1 and CDR2: SNHLY, FYNNEI. The CDR3 has 20 amino acids. The CDR3 spells CASSSRGTSGFNSRTDTQYF. The DNA for the CDR3 is TGTGCCAGCAGCTCCCGAGGGACTAGCGGGTTCAACTCGCGCACAGATACGCAGTATTTT.

Here the CDR3 reads CASSIAGRGIDEQFF. The CDR3 nucleotides are TGTGCCAGTAGTATAGCCGGAAGGGGGATTGATGAGCAGTTCTTC. The chain recombines TRBV19 with TRBJ2-1; D may be TRBD1 (6 bases). Trimming shortened V by 1 base and J by 8 bases, and 15 bases separated the two germline ends. From germline, CDR1 is LNHDA and CDR2 SQIVND (reference sequence). This CDR3 comprises 15 residues.

In this sample, this clone turned up a few times. The V call is TRBV7-2, the J call TRBJ2-2; the D gene is possibly TRBD1 (5 bases). The length of the CDR3 is 14 residues. Germline CDR1 SGHTA, CDR2 FQGNSA. Trimming removed 2 bases at V and 6 bases at J, with 10 bases between. The CDR3 DNA is TGTGCCAGCAGCTTACTTCCAGGGTCCGGGGAGCTGTTTTTT. Amino acid sequence: CASSLLPGSGELFF.

The chain links TRBV27 to TRBJ1-5; no firm D call. Germline V CDR1 and CDR2: MNHEY, SMNVEV (reference sequence). The CDR3 runs 13 residues. The V gene lost 8 bases and the J gene lost 6 bases, with 14 bases spanning the gap. CDR3 amino acids: CASSLGRTQPQHF. DNA of the CDR3: TGTGCCAGCTCCCTGGGGAGGACTCAGCCCCAGCATTTT.

The chain is built from TRBV4-3 and TRBJ2-5; 16 bases fit TRBD2. This CDR3 region has 18 residues. Germline loops: CDR1 LGHNA, CDR2 YSLEER. V lost 3 bases to trimming and J lost 2 bases; unmatched junction nucleotides: 6. CDR3 DNA: TGCGCCAGCAGCCAGGGACTAGCGGGGGGGCCGGGGCAAGAGACCCAGTACTTC. Residues: CASSQGLAGGPGQETQYF.

The V call is TRBV5-4, the J call TRBJ2-3, with TRBD2 matching over 12 bases. The germline gives CDR1 SGHNT, CDR2 YYREEE (reference sequence). The CDR3 is 15 amino acids. V lost 0 bases, J lost 4 bases, and 0 bases stayed unmatched. DNA of the CDR3: TGTGCCAGCAGCTTGGGGACTAGCGGGGCAGATACGCAGTATTTT. Its translation: CASSLGTSGADTQYF.

DNA for the CDR3: TGTGCCAGCAGCCTCGAAGGGCTAGCGCCCTCAGGAAGCACAGATACGCAGTATTTT. Its translation: CASSLEGLAPSGSTDTQYF. The genes are TRBV5-4 and TRBJ2-3; D may be TRBD2 (6 bases). Trimming cost V 4 bases and J 0 bases, with 24 bases left between them. This CDR3 comprises 19 residues. Germline CDR1 is SGHNT and CDR2 is YYREEE (reference sequence).

V and J are TRBV2 and TRBJ1-6, with 7 bases aligning to TRBD1. Germline V gene data show CDR1 as SNHLY and CDR2 as FYNNEI. With 5 bases clipped from V and 6 bases from J, the junction kept 4 bases outside the gene matches. The CDR3 totals 14 residues. The CDR3 region is CASSSGTANSPLHF. Written as DNA, the CDR3 is TGTGCCAGCAGTTCCGGGACAGCTAATTCACCCCTCCACTTT.

V gene TRBV29-1 combines with J gene TRBJ2-7, with a weak D call TRBD1 (6 bases). Trimming cost V 7 bases and J 5 bases, with 18 bases left between them. This CDR3 has 13 amino acids. Germline V gives CDR1 SQVTM, CDR2 ANQGSEA. The CDR3 loop is CSAEVQGINEQYF. In DNA form, the CDR3 reads TGCAGCGCTGAGGTCCAGGGGATCAACGAGCAGTACTTC.